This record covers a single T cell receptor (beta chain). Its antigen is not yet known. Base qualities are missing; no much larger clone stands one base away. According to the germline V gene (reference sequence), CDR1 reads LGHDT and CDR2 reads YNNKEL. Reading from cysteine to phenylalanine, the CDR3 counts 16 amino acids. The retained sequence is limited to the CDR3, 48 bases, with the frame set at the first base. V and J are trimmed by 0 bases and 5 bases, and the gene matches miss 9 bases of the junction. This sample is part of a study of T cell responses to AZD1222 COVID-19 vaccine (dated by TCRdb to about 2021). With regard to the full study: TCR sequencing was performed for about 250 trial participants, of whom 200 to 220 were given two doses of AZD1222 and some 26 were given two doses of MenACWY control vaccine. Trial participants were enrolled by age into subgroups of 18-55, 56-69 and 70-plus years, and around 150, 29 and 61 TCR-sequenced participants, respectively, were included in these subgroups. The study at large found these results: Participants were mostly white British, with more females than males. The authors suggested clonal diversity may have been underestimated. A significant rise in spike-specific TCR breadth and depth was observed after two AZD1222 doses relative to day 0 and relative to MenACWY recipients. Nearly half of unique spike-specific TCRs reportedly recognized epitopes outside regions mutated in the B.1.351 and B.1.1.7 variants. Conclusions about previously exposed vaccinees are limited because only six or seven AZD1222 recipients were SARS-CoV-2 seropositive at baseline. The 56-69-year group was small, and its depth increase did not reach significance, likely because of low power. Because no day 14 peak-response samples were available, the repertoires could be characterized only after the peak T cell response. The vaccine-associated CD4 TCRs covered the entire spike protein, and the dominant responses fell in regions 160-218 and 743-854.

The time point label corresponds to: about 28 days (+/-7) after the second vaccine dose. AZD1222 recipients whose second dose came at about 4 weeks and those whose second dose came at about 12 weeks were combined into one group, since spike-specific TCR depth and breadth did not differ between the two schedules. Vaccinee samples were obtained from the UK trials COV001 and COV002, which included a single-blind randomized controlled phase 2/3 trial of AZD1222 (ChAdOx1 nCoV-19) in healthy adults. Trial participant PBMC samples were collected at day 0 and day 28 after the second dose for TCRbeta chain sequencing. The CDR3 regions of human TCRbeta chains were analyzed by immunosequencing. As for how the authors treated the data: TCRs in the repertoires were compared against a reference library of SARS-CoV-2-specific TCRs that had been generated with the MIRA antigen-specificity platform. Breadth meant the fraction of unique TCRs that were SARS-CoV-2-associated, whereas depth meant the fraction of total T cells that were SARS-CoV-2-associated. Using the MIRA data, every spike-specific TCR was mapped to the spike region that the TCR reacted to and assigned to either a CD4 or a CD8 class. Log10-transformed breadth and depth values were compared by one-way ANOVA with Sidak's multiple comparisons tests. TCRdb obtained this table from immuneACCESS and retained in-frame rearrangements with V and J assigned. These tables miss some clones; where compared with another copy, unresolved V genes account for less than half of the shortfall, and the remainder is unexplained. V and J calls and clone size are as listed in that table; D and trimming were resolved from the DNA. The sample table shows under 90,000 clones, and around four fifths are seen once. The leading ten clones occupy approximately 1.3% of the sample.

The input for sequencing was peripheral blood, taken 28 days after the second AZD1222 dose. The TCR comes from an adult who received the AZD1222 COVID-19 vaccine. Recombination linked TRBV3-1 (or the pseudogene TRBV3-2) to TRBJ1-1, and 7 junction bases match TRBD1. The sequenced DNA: TGTGCCAGCAGCCAAGAAATTTTGAGGGGGCGAACTGAAGCTTTCTTT. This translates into CASSQEILRGRTEAFF.